This T cell receptor (beta chain) was captured in a study of shared clonotypes between healthy human individuals. Findings and caveats of the study: Generally, naive subsets (rather than memory subsets) showed larger estimated richness.

Deep-level assay runs were performed. Genomic DNA belonging to each subset was distributed in equal measure over several immunoSEQ plates. In the original analysis: Filtering was not the same, since immunoSEQ gave junction-only sequences without quality scores. The protocol was immunoSEQ multiplex PCR, while the TCRdb copy is restricted to in-frame clones and leaves out a portion. For V, J and clone size, that table is used; D and trimming come from the DNA. The sample yields about 1,900,000 clones, about 95% seen once. Points on this clone: Its cognate antigen is unknown.

Naive-designated CD8 cells lacked CD45RO, were positively enriched for CCR7, and omitted terminally differentiated effector memory CD45RA+ cells. The sequenced material came from naive CD8+ T cells sorted from blood. This clonotype was sampled from a man younger than 30 in good health.

Written as DNA, the CDR3 is TGCGCCAGCGGGGACGGTACCTACGAGCAGTACTTC. It encodes CASGDGTYEQYF. V and J are TRBV10-2 and TRBJ2-7; possibly TRBD1 or TRBD2 for D (5 bases each). V shed 8 bases and J shed 2 bases, with 10 bases lying between them. Germline V gene lookup returns CDR1 WSHSY and CDR2 SAAADI. The CDR3 spans 12 residues.